Listed here are 22 T cell receptor beta chains from one sample, sequenced in a study of blood T cells in healthy people across ages. The second PCR ran roughly 7 to 12 cycles with a sample-barcoded 5' primer and J-beta primers. Each CDR3 protein is one row after TCRdb ran MiXCR on the 5' RACE reads. The data show roughly 800,000 distinct CDR3 sequences, 58% seen once. Sequencing input: blood. The receptors were sampled from a man aged 25-45 years in good health.

The gene calls are TRBV19 and TRBJ2-1; D may match TRBD1 or TRBD2 (5 bases each). V shed 3 bases and J shed 8 bases, with 17 bases lying between them. CDR3 length: 15 amino acids. The V gene's germline CDR1 is LNHDA and CDR2 SQIVND (reference sequence). The CDR3, as DNA: TGTGCCAGTAGTATCTGGGACGAGAGTAGGGATGAGCAGTTCTTC. Translated, it gives CASSIWDESRDEQFF.

This chain uses TRBV9 with TRBJ2-5; TRBD1 is a possible D gene (5 bases). Per the germline V gene, CDR1 is SGDLS and CDR2 is YYNGEE. Trimming left V 0 bases short and J 5 bases short, with 11 bases between. CDR3 length: 14 amino acids. CDR3 sequence: CASSVESGLETQYF. Here the CDR3 DNA reads TGTGCCAGCAGCGTAGAGTCAGGGTTGGAGACCCAGTACTTC.

V and J are TRBV28 and TRBJ1-2; TRBD1 is a possible D gene (6 bases). Germline V gene lookup returns CDR1 MDHEN and CDR2 SYDVKM. The germline V and J ends were trimmed by 10 bases and 2 bases, with 11 bases remaining between them. The CDR3 consists of 12 residues. CDR3 coding DNA: TGTGCCATCCTTACAGGGAACTATGGCTACACCTTC. Encoded protein: CAILTGNYGYTF.

The chain combines TRBV7-2 with TRBJ2-3, with D perhaps TRBD2 (6 bases). The CDR3 has 15 residues. Germline V lookup: CDR1 SGHTA, CDR2 FQGNSA. Trimming removed 5 bases at V and 2 bases at J, with 14 bases between. In nucleotides, the CDR3 is TGTGCCAGCAGCCAACCAGGAGGGTCCACAGATACGCAGTATTTT. Translating gives CASSQPGGSTDTQYF.

The chain couples TRBV7-9 to TRBJ1-6; D unresolved. The CDR3 contains 13 residues. Trimming took 4 bases from V and 14 from J, leaving 15 bases between them. Germline assignment: CDR1 SEHNR and CDR2 FQNEAQ (reference sequence). For the CDR3, the DNA is TGTGCCAGCAGCTCCCCGCCTTCCGTTACCCTCCACTTT. Protein: CASSSPPSVTLHF.

V and J are TRBV5-1 and TRBJ2-1; 11 bases map to TRBD2. The V segment lost 4 bases and the J segment 6 bases; nucleotides outside the gene matches: 3. The germline CDR1 and CDR2 sequences are SGHRS and YFSETQ. The CDR3 is 14 residues long. The CDR3 loop reads CASSALAGGNEQFF. The DNA of the CDR3 is TGCGCCAGCAGCGCTCTAGCGGGGGGCAATGAGCAGTTCTTC.

J is TRBJ2-7 and V is TRBV15; D is tentatively TRBD1 or TRBD2 (6 bases each). The germline V gene encodes CDR1 LNHNV and CDR2 YYDKDF (reference sequence). Trimming stripped 1 base from V and 6 bases from J, with 16 bases between. CDR3 size: 15 residues. The CDR3, as DNA: TGTGCCACCAGCAGAGGTTGGGGGGCAGCAACCGAGCAGTACTTC. This translates into CATSRGWGAATEQYF.

This clonotype was observed at least ten times. The chain combines TRBV7-9 with TRBJ1-6, with TRBD1 matching over 10 bases. This CDR3 has 18 residues. The germline CDR1 and CDR2 sequences are SEHNR and FQNEAQ (reference sequence). The ends lost 1 base at V and 9 bases at J; junction bases unmatched: 12. CDR3 amino acids: CASSLGLVGTGVASPLHF. The DNA of the CDR3 is TGTGCCAGCAGCTTAGGGCTGGTCGGGACAGGGGTTGCTTCACCCCTCCACTTT.

The genes are TRBV7-2 and TRBJ2-4; 9 nucleotides align to TRBD1. CDR1 and CDR2 (germline): SGHTA, FQGNSA. V was pared by 3 bases and J by 3 bases, with 3 bases of the junction left unmatched. The CDR3 is 15 residues long. The CDR3 bases are TGTGCCAGCAGCTTGGGACAGGGAAACAAAAACATTCAGTACTTC. It is translated as CASSLGQGNKNIQYF.

CDR3 region: CASSEDFTYEQYF. The DNA of the CDR3 is TGTGCCAGCAGTGAGGACTTTACTTACGAGCAGTACTTC. The chain has TRBV6-8 and TRBJ2-5, with TRBD2 as a possible D gene (5 bases). The end of the DNA is better explained by TRBJ2-7, so the J call may be wrong. The CDR3 contains 13 residues. Germline CDR1 MNHGY, CDR2 SAAAGT.

The chain uses TRBV4-2 and TRBJ2-7; D is unresolved. This CDR3 is 12 amino acids long. V dropped 1 base and J dropped 10 bases, with 11 bases sitting between them. CDR1 and CDR2 (germline): LGHNA, YNFKEQ. The CDR3 spells CASSQGTSAQYF. The CDR3 DNA reads TGTGCCAGCAGCCAAGGCACAAGCGCCCAGTACTTC.

The chain employs TRBV12-3 or TRBV12-4 and TRBJ2-4, with D possibly being TRBD1 (6 bases). The CDR3 consists of 17 residues. V lost 6 bases to trimming and J lost 0 bases, with 18 bases between them. The CDR3 bases are TGTGCCAGCAGCCTCAGGGGACACAAGTTAGCCAAAAACATTCAGTACTTC. It translates to CASSLRGHKLAKNIQYF.

This CDR3 reads CASSGGTSGDGGEQFF. The CDR3 coding sequence is TGTGCCAGCAGCGGGGGAACTAGCGGAGACGGGGGTGAGCAGTTCTTC. The rearrangement links TRBV9 to TRBJ2-1, with TRBD2 identical over 8 bases. V lost 3 bases and J lost 9; bases outside the gene matches: 14. There are 16 residues in the CDR3. Germline V gene sequence: CDR1 SGDLS, CDR2 YYNGEE.

This clonotype has only one observation. The genes are TRBV12-3 or TRBV12-4 and TRBJ1-1; no definite D call. The CDR3 has 15 residues. V lost 2 bases and J lost 4, with 14 bases in between. CDR3 residues: CASSLLWGLGTEAFF. The CDR3 bases are TGTGCCAGCAGTTTACTTTGGGGTTTGGGCACTGAAGCTTTCTTT.

This sequence joins TRBV28 and TRBJ2-5; 7 bases agree with TRBD2. The trim removed 1 base at V and 2 bases at J, leaving 4 bases unmatched. The CDR3 totals 15 residues. Germline values: CDR1 MDHEN, CDR2 SYDVKM. The CDR3 here is CASSLLSGEQETQYF. The CDR3 DNA reads TGTGCCAGCAGTTTATTGAGCGGGGAACAAGAGACCCAGTACTTC. Using reference TRBV28 and TRBJ2-5 for the parts outside the CDR3, the full variable domain is DVKVTQSSRYLVKRTGEKVFLECVQDMDHENMFWYRQDPGLGLRLIYFSYDVKMKEKGDIPEGYSVSREKKERFSLILESASTNQTSMYLCASSLLSGEQETQYFGPGTRLLVL.

The chain uses TRBV9 and TRBJ2-1; 7 bases fit TRBD1. The V gene's germline CDR1 is SGDLS and CDR2 YYNGEE. The CDR3 runs 16 residues. Losses at the gene ends were 4 bases for V and 4 bases for J; bases not matched to a gene: 11. CDR3 coding DNA: TGTGCCAGCAGCCCCATCCTCGGGACAGCTTACAATGAGCAGTTCTTC. Amino acid sequence: CASSPILGTAYNEQFF.

This sequence joins TRBV4-2 and TRBJ1-2; D is possibly TRBD1 (5 bases). Germline loops: CDR1 LGHNA, CDR2 YNFKEQ. With 1 base removed from V and 4 bases from J, the gap between germline ends came to 10 bases. The CDR3 sequence is 14 residues long. This CDR3 reads CASSQGRAPYGYTF. CDR3 coding DNA: TGTGCCAGCAGCCAAGGCAGGGCGCCCTATGGCTACACCTTC.

CDR3 DNA: TGTGCCAGCAGCGATTCCGGGACAGGGGGCAGTGACTCCTACGAGCAGTACTTC. Its protein is CASSDSGTGGSDSYEQYF. This chain links TRBV7-6 with TRBJ2-7; 12 bases are shared with TRBD1. Germline CDR1 SGHVS, CDR2 FNYEAQ. V gave up 5 bases and J gave up 0 bases; unmatched junction bases: 11. The CDR3 has 18 amino acids.

The V and J genes are TRBV7-8 and TRBJ2-7, with 9 bases lining up with TRBD1. The CDR3 totals 16 residues. V shed 0 bases and J 3 bases; nucleotides not matched to a gene: 6. Germline loops: CDR1 SGHVS, CDR2 FQNEAQ. CDR3 sequence (DNA): TGTGCCAGCAGCTTAGCCAAACCGGGACAGGGCTACGAGCAGTACTTC. This gives the protein CASSLAKPGQGYEQYF.

The rearrangement links TRBV19 to TRBJ2-1, with 8 nucleotides matching TRBD2. The V gene end was trimmed by 8 bases and the J gene end by 10 bases; junction bases not matched to a gene: 7. The CDR3 spans 12 residues. The germline V gene has CDR1 LNHDA and CDR2 SQIVND (reference sequence). The CDR3 loop reads CASGLAPREQFF. Here the CDR3 DNA reads TGTGCCAGTGGACTAGCTCCTCGCGAGCAGTTCTTC.

This clonotype has only one observation. The chain carries TRBV15 and TRBJ2-7; 9 bases agree with TRBD1. The assigned J gene may be wrong: the sequence end matches TRBJ2-1 better. CDR1 and CDR2 from the germline V gene are LNHNV and YYDKDF (reference sequence). The CDR3 is made up of 15 amino acids. The CDR3 DNA sequence: TGTGCCACCAGCAGAGCGACAGGGGGATCCTACGAGCAGTTCTTC. This codes for CATSRATGGSYEQFF.

The V and J genes are TRBV20-1 and TRBJ2-1; 14 bases are a match to TRBD2. Near its end, the DNA agrees better with TRBJ2-7, so the J call may be wrong. The germline gives CDR1 DFQATT, CDR2 SNEGSKA (reference sequence). This CDR3 is 17 amino acids long. The CDR3 coding sequence is TGCAGTGCTAGAGGGGGGACTAGCGGGGGTTTCACTTACGAGCAGTACTTC. It yields the protein CSARGGTSGGFTYEQYF.